The 21 T cell receptor beta chains given below trace back to one sample, sequenced in a study of OX40 agonist ivuxolimab in advanced cancers. Data came from immunoSEQ multiplex PCR; TCRdb stores just in-frame clones and leaves some out. The sample has fewer than 85,000 clones; roughly 83% are singletons. The sequences come from CD4+ or CD8+ T cells sorted from blood, collected in a trial of the OX40 agonist ivuxolimab. The receptor source for this set is an adult with an advanced solid tumor such as melanoma, head and neck, liver or kidney cancer.

The chain couples TRBV19 to TRBJ2-7; TRBD1 aligns across 11 bases. Germline values: CDR1 LNHDA, CDR2 SQIVND (reference sequence). The CDR3 runs to 16 residues. Trimming at V came to 6 bases and at J to 3 bases, leaving 10 bases not matched to a gene. The CDR3 DNA follows: TGTGCCAGTAGGCCGGAGGGACAGGGGGTTTTCTACGAGCAGTACTTC. This encodes CASRPEGQGVFYEQYF.

V is TRBV7-9 and J is TRBJ2-3; no firm D call. Looked up from germline, CDR1 is SEHNR and CDR2 is FQNEAQ (reference sequence). Trimming removed 5 bases from V and 4 bases from J, with 10 bases in between. CDR3 size: 13 residues. CDR3 nucleotides: TGTGCCAGCAGCGTCGGATTCTCAGATACGCAGTATTTT. Protein: CASSVGFSDTQYF.

The V and J genes are TRBV10-3 and TRBJ1-1, with 8 bases aligning to TRBD1. Germline V lookup: CDR1 ENHRY, CDR2 SYGVKD. V lost 6 bases and J lost 5; bases outside the gene matches: 2. The CDR3 totals 12 residues. DNA of the CDR3: TGTGCCATCAGAGGACAGGGTACTGAAGCTTTCTTT. Translated, it gives CAIRGQGTEAFF.

This clone was counted once. This sample also contains other DNA sequences that code for the same CDR3. The J gene is TRBJ1-5, the V gene TRBV28; D is ambiguous. V lost 6 bases to trimming and J lost 3 bases, with 9 bases between them. Germline V lookup: CDR1 MDHEN, CDR2 SYDVKM. The CDR3 is 13 amino acids. In DNA form, the CDR3 reads TGTGCCAGCAGGCCATACAACAATCAGCCCCAGCATTTT. Translation gives CASRPYNNQPQHF. Based on the CDR3 plus reference TRBV28 and TRBJ1-5, the full variable domain is DVKVTQSSRYLVKRTGEKVFLECVQDMDHENMFWYRQDPGLGLRLIYFSYDVKMKEKGDIPEGYSVSREKKERFSLILESASTNQTSMYLCASRPYNNQPQHFGDGTRLSIL.

V and J are TRBV5-1 and TRBJ1-5, with 9 bases matching TRBD1. CDR1 is SGHRS and CDR2 is YFSETQ in the germline V gene. V gave up 4 bases and J gave up 2 bases; unmatched junction bases: 7. This CDR3 contains 16 residues. Written as DNA, the CDR3 is TGCGCCAGCAGCCCGACAGGGGGAATTGGCAATCAGCCCCAGCATTTT. It is translated as CASSPTGGIGNQPQHF.

The chain employs TRBV2 and TRBJ2-2, with D perhaps TRBD1 (6 bases). Trimming took 10 bases from V and 7 from J, leaving 16 bases between them. CDR1 SNHLY and CDR2 FYNNEI come from the germline V gene. The length of the CDR3 is 13 residues. In nucleotides, the CDR3 is TGTGCCACCGGCAGGCAGGGGAACGGGGAGCTGTTTTTT. Translating it yields CATGRQGNGELFF.

CDR3 nucleotide sequence: TGTGCCAGCAGCTCACAGGGACAGGTTGGCTACACCTTC. Translation gives CASSSQGQVGYTF. This rearrangement joins TRBV5-4 to TRBJ1-2; TRBD1 aligns across 8 bases. Trimming took 3 bases from V and 7 from J; bases not matched to a gene: 5. This CDR3 has 13 residues. Germline V gives CDR1 SGHNT, CDR2 YYREEE (reference sequence). The entire variable domain, with the rest obtained from reference TRBV5-4 and TRBJ1-2, is as follows: ETGVTQSPTHLIKTRGQQVTLRCSSQSGHNTVSWYQQALGQGPQFIFQYYREEENGRGNFPPRFSGLQFPNYSSELNVNALELDDSALYLCASSSQGQVGYTFGSGTRLTVV.

V is TRBV30 and J is TRBJ1-2; D possibly corresponds to TRBD1 (5 bases). The germline V and J ends were trimmed by 2 bases and 8 bases, with 15 bases remaining between them. The CDR3 extends over 13 amino acids. Germline values: CDR1 GTSNPN, CDR2 SVGIG (reference sequence). This CDR3 reads CAWSRRDLGGYTF. DNA of the CDR3: TGTGCCTGGAGTCGCCGGGACCTTGGGGGCTACACCTTC.

V usage is TRBV4-1 and J usage is TRBJ1-5, with 9 bases that match TRBD1. Germline CDR1 MGHRA, CDR2 YSYEKL. Trimming removed 5 bases from V and 9 bases from J; junction bases left unmatched: 8. This CDR3 is 14 amino acids long. CDR3 amino acids: CASSWDRDSGPQHF. Here the CDR3 DNA reads TGCGCCAGCAGCTGGGACAGGGACTCCGGGCCCCAGCATTTT.

This rearrangement joins TRBV5-1 to TRBJ2-2; D is possibly TRBD1 (5 bases). CDR3 length equals 15 residues. Germline assignment: CDR1 SGHRS and CDR2 YFSETQ. The V and J ends lost 4 bases and 3 bases respectively, with 13 bases between them. CDR3 coding DNA: TGCGCCAGCAGCCCCCGTGGGGCCGACACCGGGGAGCTGTTTTTT. Its protein is CASSPRGADTGELFF.

The CDR3 DNA reads TGTGCCAGCAGCTTCTACAGGGACTATGGCTACACCTTC. It specifies CASSFYRDYGYTF. The V and J genes are TRBV7-2 and TRBJ1-2; possible D gene TRBD1, 6 bases. The CDR3 sequence is 13 residues long. Germline-derived CDR1 and CDR2 are SGHTA and FQGNSA. The V gene lost 3 bases and the J gene lost 3 bases, with 8 bases spanning the gap.

This rearrangement joins TRBV28 to TRBJ1-2; maybe TRBD1 (5 bases). V dropped 7 bases and J dropped 5 bases, with 17 bases sitting between them. CDR3 length: 14 residues. Per the germline V gene, CDR1 is MDHEN and CDR2 is SYDVKM. CDR3 in amino acids: CASTKSGGLYGYTF. The CDR3 bases are TGTGCCAGCACCAAGTCTGGGGGTTTATATGGCTACACCTTC.

The chain uses TRBV5-8 and TRBJ1-2, with D possibly TRBD1 on 5 matching bases. Looked up from germline, CDR1 is SGHTS and CDR2 is YDEGEE. The V end lost 3 bases, the J end lost 8 bases, and 20 bases lay between the germline ends. The CDR3 consists of 15 residues. The DNA of the CDR3 is TGTGCCAGCAGCTCACCCAGGGTAGGGGTGATCGGCTACACCTTC. Protein sequence: CASSSPRVGVIGYTF.

The chain combines TRBV30 with TRBJ2-2, with 11 bases lining up with TRBD2. The CDR3 is 15 residues long. Germline loops: CDR1 GTSNPN, CDR2 SVGIG (reference sequence). Trimming at V came to 3 bases and at J to 6 bases, leaving 6 bases not matched to a gene. CDR3 DNA sequence: TGTGCCTGGAGCCGTCTAGCGGGGGGTGCCGGGGAGCTGTTTTTT. Protein product: CAWSRLAGGAGELFF.

Remarks on this clone: Other DNA sequences in this specimen translate into the identical CDR3. The chain employs TRBV19 and TRBJ2-1; D perhaps matches TRBD2 (5 bases). V dropped 6 bases and J dropped 4 bases, with 10 bases sitting between them. The CDR3 covers 13 residues. Germline CDR1 and CDR2: LNHDA and SQIVND (reference sequence). The CDR3 DNA reads TGTGCCAGTAGCCCCCGGGGATACAATGAGCAGTTCTTC. Translation gives CASSPRGYNEQFF.

The J gene is TRBJ2-3, the V gene TRBV29-1; 9 bases are a match to TRBD1. This CDR3 has 15 residues. Trimming cost V 0 bases and J 3 bases; bases outside gene matches: 4. CDR1 and CDR2 (germline): SQVTM, ANQGSEA. CDR3 loop: CSVEDATGGTDTQYF. In DNA, the CDR3 is TGCAGCGTTGAAGATGCGACAGGGGGAACAGATACGCAGTATTTT.

This sequence joins TRBV7-8 and TRBJ1-4; TRBD1 is a possible D gene (6 bases). Per the germline V gene, CDR1 is SGHVS and CDR2 is FQNEAQ. The CDR3 runs to 15 residues. The ends were cut back, 5 bases at V and 10 bases at J, with 20 bases in the middle. The CDR3: CASSPRDTRTGKLFF. The CDR3 bases are TGTGCCAGCAGCCCCAGGGACACCCGGACCGGAAAACTGTTTTTT.

The chain employs TRBV28 and TRBJ1-1; TRBD1 is a possible D gene (6 bases). V lost 1 base and J lost 4, with 13 bases in between. From germline, CDR1 is MDHEN and CDR2 SYDVKM. The CDR3 loop spans 15 amino acids. The DNA of the CDR3 is TGTGCCAGCAGTTTATCGCCGGGGGCGCTCACTGAAGCTTTCTTT. Translating gives CASSLSPGALTEAFF.

J is TRBJ2-4 and V is TRBV23-1, with D possibly TRBD2 on 7 matching bases. TRBV23-1 is filed as an ORF, its function uncertain. Trimming left V 6 bases short and J 3 bases short, with 21 bases between. The CDR3 has 17 residues. The CDR3 DNA reads TGCGCCAGCAGGAGGGGAAGGGGGGGTTTGGGCAAAAACATTCAGTACTTC. This sequence encodes CASRRGRGGLGKNIQYF.

This sequence joins TRBV11-2 and TRBJ1-1, with 9 bases matching TRBD1. CDR1 SGHAT and CDR2 FQNNGV come from the germline V gene. The CDR3 is made up of 14 amino acids. Losses at the gene ends were 1 base for V and 4 bases for J; bases not matched to a gene: 1. Here the CDR3 DNA reads TGTGCCAGCAGCTTAGGGGACAGGGTCACTGAAGCTTTCTTT. As protein: CASSLGDRVTEAFF. The full variable domain, completed using reference TRBV11-2 and TRBJ1-1, is EAGVAQSPRYKIIEKRQSVAFWCNPISGHATLYWYQQILGQGPKLLIQFQNNGVVDDSQLPKDRFSAERLKGVDSTLKIQPAKLEDSAVYLCASSLGDRVTEAFFGQGTRLTVV.

The rearrangement links TRBV27 to TRBJ2-1, with 12 bases that match TRBD2. The CDR3 has 15 amino acids. V lost 6 bases and J lost 4; bases outside the gene matches: 4. The germline V gene has CDR1 MNHEY and CDR2 SMNVEV (reference sequence). CDR3 coding DNA: TGTGCCAGCAGAACGCTAGCGGGGGGGTACAATGAGCAGTTCTTC. This encodes CASRTLAGGYNEQFF.